The entry below describes one TCR beta chain. Sequenced by immunoSEQ multiplex PCR; TCRdb stores in-frame clones only, minus some. The sample gives 650,000 to 700,000 clones, about 90% of which show up once; 34% is in the top ten. The sample comes from a study of shared clonotypes between healthy human individuals. The sequence derives from a young man in good health. Some clones in this sample may be carry-over from other donors' samples. Specimen: memory CD8+ T cells from PBMCs. The subset was: CD45RO+ cells pooled with CCR7-negative TemRA cells.

The CDR3 loop is CASSHKPGLDSYEQYF. CDR3 nucleotide sequence: TGTGCCAGCAGCCATAAACCGGGACTAGACTCCTACGAGCAGTACTTC. The chain joins TRBV2 to TRBJ2-7, with 8 bases fitting TRBD2. V was clipped by 6 bases and J by 0 bases; unmatched bases: 10. CDR1 and CDR2 (germline): SNHLY, FYNNEI. CDR3 length: 16 amino acids.